The rows below give T cell receptor beta chains drawn from one sample of a study of T-cell memory formation after mild COVID-19. TCRdb re-called the 5' RACE reads with MiXCR, one entry per CDR3 protein. This sample has roughly 130,000 distinct CDR3 sequences, with around a sixth found just once. The sample was PBMCs or a T cell subset sorted from them (not recorded which). The source is an adult woman who had mild COVID-19 (a few samples of this study predate the infection). Cell type and time point are not known. Both conserved end residues are part of each CDR3. D genes are given only for firm matches. Not all rows give a size; the values are once, few, many and, for expanded clones, a class.

J,V,size,D,CDR3,DNA
TRBJ2-2,TRBV29-1,many,.,CSVALADTGELFF,TGCAGCGTTGCACTCGCTGACACCGGGGAGCTGTTTTTT
TRBJ1-1,TRBV6-1,.,.,CASSNPWGVTEAFF,TGTGCCAGCAGTAACCCTTGGGGAGTCACTGAAGCTTTCTTT
TRBJ1-2,TRBV15,few,.,CATSPRWGANYGYTF,TGTGCCACCAGCCCCCGCTGGGGGGCTAACTATGGCTACACCTTC
TRBJ2-3,TRBV5-1,.,.,CASSFQGSSSTDTQYF,TGCGCCAGCAGCTTCCAAGGGAGCTCTAGCACAGATACGCAGTATTTT
TRBJ2-1,TRBV20-1,.,.,CSAREASSYNEQFF,TGCAGTGCTAGAGAGGCTAGCTCCTACAATGAGCAGTTCTTC
TRBJ1-5,TRBV5-6,.,.,CASSLGDLQPQHF,TGTGCCAGCAGCTTGGGGGACCTCCAGCCCCAGCATTTT
TRBJ2-3,TRBV7-2,few,TRBD2,CASSLAGLAGMRADTQYF,TGTGCCAGCAGCTTAGCGGGCCTAGCGGGCATGAGGGCAGATACGCAGTATTTT
TRBJ2-7,TRBV5-6,many,.,CASSDPPGRISYEQYF,TGTGCCAGCTCCGATCCTCCCGGGAGAATCTCCTACGAGCAGTACTTC
TRBJ1-2,TRBV3-1,few,.,CASSQNGRGYGCTF,TGTGCCAGCAGCCAAAACGGGCGGGGGTATGGCTGCACCTTC
TRBJ1-2,TRBV12-3/TRBV12-4,few,.,CASSLSGPLLYGYTF,TGTGCCAGCAGTCTCTCGGGCCCCCTACTCTATGGCTACACCTTC
TRBJ2-1,TRBV12-3/TRBV12-4,few,.,CASSLNPFNNEQFF,TGTGCCAGCAGTTTAAATCCTTTTAACAATGAGCAGTTCTTC
TRBJ2-5,TRBV24-1,few,.,CATSDLRLAQETQYF,TGTGCCACCAGTGATTTACGGCTAGCCCAAGAGACCCAGTACTTC
TRBJ2-3,TRBV7-7,.,.,CASSSRPWADTQYF,TGTGCCAGCAGCTCGCGCCCTTGGGCAGATACGCAGTATTTT
TRBJ2-5,TRBV18,.,TRBD1,CASSPRQGAGETQYF,TGTGCCAGCTCACCGCGACAGGGGGCAGGAGAGACCCAGTACTTC
TRBJ1-1,TRBV12-3/TRBV12-4,few,TRBD1,CASSDRVNTEAFF,TGTGCCAGCAGCGACAGGGTGAACACTGAAGCTTTCTTT
TRBJ2-1,TRBV20-1,.,.,CSARPVDHGGWNEQFF,TGCAGTGCTAGACCCGTTGACCACGGGGGCTGGAATGAGCAGTTCTTC
TRBJ2-7,TRBV27,.,TRBD2,CASSLLGLGMWEQYF,TGTGCCAGCAGTTTATTGGGACTAGGGATGTGGGAGCAGTACTTC
TRBJ1-1,TRBV5-1,.,.,CASSLSPMNTEAFF,TGCGCCAGCAGCTTGTCCCCCATGAACACTGAAGCTTTCTTT
TRBJ2-3,TRBV6-6,.,.,CASSYSRDGEKSTDTQYF,TGTGCCAGCAGTTACTCCCGGGACGGAGAGAAAAGCACAGATACGCAGTATTTT
TRBJ2-3,TRBV10-3,few,.,CAILADTQYF,TGTGCCATTTTGGCAGATACGCAGTATTTT
TRBJ2-7,TRBV7-6,.,.,CASSLSGGFEQYF,TGTGCCAGCAGCTTATCCGGGGGCTTCGAGCAGTACTTC
TRBJ2-3,TRBV7-2,many,.,CASIPLWPSTDTQYF,TGTGCCAGCATCCCCCTGTGGCCTAGCACAGATACGCAGTATTTT
TRBJ1-1,TRBV4-3,.,.,CASSQGGGTNTEAFF,TGCGCCAGCAGCCAAGGCGGGGGGACGAACACTGAAGCTTTCTTT
TRBJ1-1,TRBV5-1,once,TRBD1,CASRDRGMNTEAFF,TGCGCCAGCAGGGACAGGGGCATGAACACTGAAGCTTTCTTT
TRBJ2-7,TRBV12-3/TRBV12-4,many,TRBD1,CASSRTGVSYEQYF,TGTGCCAGCAGTCGGACAGGGGTCAGCTACGAGCAGTACTTC
TRBJ2-7,TRBV28,few,.,CASTLGGYEQYF,TGTGCCAGCACTCTCGGAGGCTACGAGCAGTACTTC
TRBJ2-1,TRBV7-6,.,TRBD2,CASSFPGGSSSYNEQFF,TGTGCCAGCAGCTTCCCGGGGGGTTCAAGCTCCTACAATGAGCAGTTCTTC
TRBJ2-7,TRBV5-1,few,.,CASSLVDRLSYEQYF,TGCGCCAGCAGCTTGGTGGACAGACTCTCCTACGAGCAGTACTTC
TRBJ2-7,TRBV25-1,.,.,CASGDGAYEQYF,TGTGCCAGCGGCGACGGGGCCTACGAGCAGTACTTC
TRBJ2-2,TRBV7-9,.,TRBD1,CASSLSPGQGGRREGELFF,TGTGCCAGCAGCTTATCCCCGGGACAGGGAGGGCGACGCGAAGGGGAGCTGTTTTTT
TRBJ2-7,TRBV20-1,.,.,CSARQQGTYEQYF,TGCAGTGCTAGGCAACAGGGCACCTACGAGCAGTACTTC
TRBJ2-3,TRBV4-1,few,.,CASSQVGGPKVVNTQYF,TGCGCCAGCAGCCAAGTGGGGGGGCCTAAAGTGGTGAATACGCAGTATTTT
TRBJ2-2,TRBV6-2/TRBV6-3,.,TRBD2,CASRRLAKNTGELFF,TGTGCCAGCAGAAGACTAGCTAAAAACACCGGGGAGCTGTTTTTT
TRBJ2-1,TRBV29-1,.,.,CSVRGTNEQFF,TGCAGCGTTAGGGGGACCAATGAGCAGTTCTTC
TRBJ1-1,TRBV20-1,.,.,CSARGDRPPVAFF,TGCAGTGCTAGAGGGGACCGACCTCCAGTGGCTTTCTTT
TRBJ1-2,TRBV27,.,.,CASSSWTEDYGYTF,TGTGCCAGCAGTTCCTGGACAGAGGACTATGGCTACACCTTC
TRBJ2-4,TRBV9,few,.,CASNPTGFQNIQYF,TGTGCCAGCAACCCTACGGGGTTTCAAAACATTCAGTACTTC
TRBJ2-2,TRBV29-1,.,.,CSVRQAPSGELFF,TGCAGCGTGAGACAGGCCCCCAGCGGGGAGCTGTTTTTT
TRBJ2-2,TRBV6-2/TRBV6-3,few,TRBD2,CASSRTSDTGELFF,TGTGCCAGCAGTAGGACTAGCGACACCGGGGAGCTGTTTTTT
TRBJ2-1,TRBV7-9,few,TRBD2,CASSLTSANNEQFF,TGTGCCAGCAGCTTGACTAGCGCTAACAATGAGCAGTTCTTC
TRBJ2-1,TRBV5-1,few,TRBD1,CASSGGQGTIDEQFF,TGCGCCAGCAGCGGAGGACAGGGGACAATAGATGAGCAGTTCTTC
TRBJ2-7,TRBV11-2,many,TRBD2,CASSLVTGTRRSYEQYF,TGTGCCAGCAGCTTAGTGACCGGGACTAGACGGTCCTACGAGCAGTACTTC
TRBJ2-6,TRBV6-6,few,.,CASIQWGIESAGANVLTF,TGTGCCAGCATCCAGTGGGGGATTGAATCTGCTGGGGCCAACGTCCTGACTTTC
TRBJ2-1,TRBV5-1,many,.,CASSLALADNEQFF,TGCGCCAGCAGCTTGGCTTTGGCTGACAATGAGCAGTTCTTC
TRBJ1-1,TRBV12-3/TRBV12-4,few,.,CASSLAVPSMNTEAFF,TGTGCCAGCAGTTTAGCGGTCCCATCCATGAACACTGAAGCTTTCTTT
TRBJ1-5,TRBV12-3/TRBV12-4,many,.,CASSLGSNQPQHF,TGTGCCAGCAGTTTGGGTAGCAATCAGCCCCAGCATTTT
TRBJ2-2,TRBV15,few,TRBD1,CATSMDRGNGELFF,TGTGCCACCAGCATGGACAGGGGGAACGGGGAGCTGTTTTTT
TRBJ2-1,TRBV7-9,few,TRBD2,CASSFPGGSYNEQFF,TGTGCCAGCAGCTTTCCGGGAGGGAGCTACAATGAGCAGTTCTTC
TRBJ1-1,TRBV5-1,.,.,CASSSRGAGQKNTEAFF,TGCGCCAGCAGCTCGAGGGGGGCGGGGCAGAAGAACACTGAAGCTTTCTTT
TRBJ2-7,TRBV12-3/TRBV12-4,few,.,CASSFGRGTYEQYF,TGTGCCAGCAGTTTCGGGCGAGGGACCTACGAGCAGTACTTC
TRBJ2-1,TRBV24-1,.,.,CATSDLGAVSYNEQFF,TGTGCCACCAGTGATTTAGGAGCGGTTTCTTACAATGAGCAGTTCTTC
TRBJ2-3,TRBV30,few,TRBD1,CAWSPGQGTADTQYF,TGTGCCTGGTCCCCGGGACAGGGGACCGCAGATACGCAGTATTTT
TRBJ2-1,TRBV3-1,.,TRBD2,CASSLRLAGAGVSSSEQFF,TGTGCCAGCAGCCTCAGACTAGCGGGAGCGGGTGTATCTTCTAGTGAGCAGTTCTTC
TRBJ2-7,TRBV29-1,few,TRBD1,CSARTLGQNTLYEQYF,TGCAGCGCCCGAACCCTGGGACAGAATACCCTCTACGAGCAGTACTTC